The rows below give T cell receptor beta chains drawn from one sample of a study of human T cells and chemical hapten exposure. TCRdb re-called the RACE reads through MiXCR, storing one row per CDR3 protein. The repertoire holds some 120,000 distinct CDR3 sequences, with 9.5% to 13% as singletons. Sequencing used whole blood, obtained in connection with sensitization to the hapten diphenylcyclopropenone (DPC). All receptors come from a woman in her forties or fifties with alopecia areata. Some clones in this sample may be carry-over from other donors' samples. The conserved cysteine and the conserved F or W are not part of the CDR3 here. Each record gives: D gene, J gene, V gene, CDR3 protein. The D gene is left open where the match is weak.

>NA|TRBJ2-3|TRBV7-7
ASSSSGSDTQY
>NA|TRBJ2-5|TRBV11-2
ASSPGGTETQY
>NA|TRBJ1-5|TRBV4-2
ASSQVRGGISNQPQH
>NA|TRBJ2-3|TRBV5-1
ASSLAFGDTDTQY
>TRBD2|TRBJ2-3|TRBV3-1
ASSSPGLEDTQY
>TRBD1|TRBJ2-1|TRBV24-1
ATVAGTGAYNEQF
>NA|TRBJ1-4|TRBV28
ASSNPDSQSNEKLF
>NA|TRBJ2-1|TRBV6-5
ASSSGRDARGNEQF
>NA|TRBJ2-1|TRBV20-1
SAGSSYNEQF
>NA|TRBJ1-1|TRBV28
VSITSVLNTEAF
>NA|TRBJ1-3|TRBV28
ASSHSAGSRNTIY
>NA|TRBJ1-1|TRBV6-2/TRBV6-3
ASSYSGRAF
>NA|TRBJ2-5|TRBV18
ASSPNGGHQETQY
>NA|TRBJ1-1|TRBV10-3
AISESDVTLEAF
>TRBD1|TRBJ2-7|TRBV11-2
ASTADRERGEQY
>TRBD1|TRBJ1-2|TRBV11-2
ASSKTGPNYGYT
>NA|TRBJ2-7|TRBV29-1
SVERAGVHEQY
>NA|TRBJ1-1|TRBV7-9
ASSLAEGGTEAF
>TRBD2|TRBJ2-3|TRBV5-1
ASSFYGRSTDTQY
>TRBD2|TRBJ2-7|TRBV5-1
ASSLWPTGGEQY
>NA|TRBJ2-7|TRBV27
ASSLSAGVPEQY
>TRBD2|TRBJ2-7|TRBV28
ASSFLAGNAEQY
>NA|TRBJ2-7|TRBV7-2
ASSSYLHEQY
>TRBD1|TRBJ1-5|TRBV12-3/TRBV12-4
ASTEGGGNQPQH
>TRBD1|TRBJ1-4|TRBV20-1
SAPGQTNEKLF
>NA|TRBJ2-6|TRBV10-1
ASSESVTGANVLT
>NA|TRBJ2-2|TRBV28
ASRSRDFPITGELF
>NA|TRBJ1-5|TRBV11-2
ASSAQGVGNQPQH
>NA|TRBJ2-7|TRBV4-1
ASSQVSPGNHEQY
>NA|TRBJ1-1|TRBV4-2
ASSQDPVMNTEAF
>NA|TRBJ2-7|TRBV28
ASSSGPQYEQY
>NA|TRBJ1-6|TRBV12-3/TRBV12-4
ASSSSDRPRYNSPLH
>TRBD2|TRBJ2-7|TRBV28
ASGTGGTSYEQY
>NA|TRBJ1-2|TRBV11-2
ASSYRDPATYGYT
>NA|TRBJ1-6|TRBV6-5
ASSQPDKVGSPLH
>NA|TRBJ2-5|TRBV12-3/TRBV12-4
ASSKWGAEY
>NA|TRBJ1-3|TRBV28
ASLTASSGNTIY
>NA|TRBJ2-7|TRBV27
ASSLAGASNYEQY
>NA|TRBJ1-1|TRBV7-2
ASSFRGLLNTEAF
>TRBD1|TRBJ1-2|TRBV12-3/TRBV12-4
ASSWGTGGGYT
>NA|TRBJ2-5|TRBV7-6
ASSLGWNQQETQY
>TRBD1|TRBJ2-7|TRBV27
ASSLYRGVTYEQY
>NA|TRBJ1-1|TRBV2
ASSEAPTGSAF
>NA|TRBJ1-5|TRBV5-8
ASSLDSHSNQPQH
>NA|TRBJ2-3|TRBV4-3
ASSQGGSFTDTQY
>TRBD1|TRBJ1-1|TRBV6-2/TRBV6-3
AIGQGTEAF
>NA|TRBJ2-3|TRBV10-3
AISEYEGMPDTQY
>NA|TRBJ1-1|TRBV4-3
ASSPYLNTEAF
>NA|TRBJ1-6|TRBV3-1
ASSQAGAVYNSPLH
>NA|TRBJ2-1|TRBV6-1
ASSEAGPGVYNEQF